What follows are 15 T cell receptor beta chains derived from one specimen sequenced in a study of T cell repertoires in cytomegalovirus infection. TCRdb recomputed calls from the reads with MiXCR, one row per CDR3 protein. The sample yields about 150,000 distinct CDR3 sequences, around 20% seen once. Sequencing input: PBMCs. These receptors were taken from a human donor in good health (CMV status not recorded). Some clones in this sample may be carry-over from other donors' samples.

There are many counts of this clonotype. The chain has TRBV7-2 and TRBJ2-5, with 12 bases that match TRBD2. V was pared by 5 bases and J by 7 bases, with 8 bases of the junction left unmatched. The CDR3 sequence is 15 residues long. Germline CDR1 and CDR2: SGHTA and FQGNSA. The CDR3 sequence is CASSKTSGRTGTQYF. DNA for the CDR3: TGTGCCAGCAGCAAAACTAGCGGGAGGACGGGGACCCAGTACTTC.

This clonotype was counted many times. The chain carries TRBV7-3 and TRBJ2-1; maybe TRBD1 (6 bases). The CDR3 has 15 amino acids. Germline V CDR1 and CDR2: SGHTA, FQGTGA. Trimming pared 2 bases from V and 2 bases from J, leaving 10 bases between. Here the CDR3 DNA reads TGTGCCAGCAGCTTAGGGACAATCACCTACAATGAGCAGTTCTTC. It yields the protein CASSLGTITYNEQFF.

The rearrangement joins TRBV10-2 to TRBJ2-5, with 9 bases that match TRBD2. V shed 7 bases, J shed 5 bases, and the junction held 14 bases outside the gene matches. This CDR3 is built from 16 residues. Germline V gives CDR1 WSHSY, CDR2 SAAADI. In DNA, the CDR3 is TGCGCCAGCACTCCCTGGGCGGGGGGGCATGAGGAGACCCAGTACTTC. This codes for CASTPWAGGHEETQYF.

This clonotype showed up many times. J is TRBJ2-7 and V is TRBV7-8; no clear D. Trimming cost V 5 bases and J 3 bases, with 17 bases left between them. CDR3 length equals 15 residues. Germline CDR1 reads SGHVS; CDR2 reads FQNEAQ. CDR3 residues: CASSLERPKSYEQYF. CDR3 nucleotide sequence: TGTGCCAGCAGCCTCGAAAGACCGAAGAGCTACGAGCAGTACTTC.

Ten or more counts support this clonotype. The genes are TRBV28 and TRBJ2-6, with no clear D. The ends were cut back, 2 bases at V and 1 base at J, with 12 bases in the middle. Germline V gives CDR1 MDHEN, CDR2 SYDVKM. The CDR3 totals 17 residues. The CDR3 DNA reads as TGTGCCAGCAGTTTAAAATCCCGTGCATCTGGGGCCAACGTCCTGACTTTC. This sequence encodes CASSLKSRASGANVLTF.

Worth noting for this clonotype: This clone may be a read error of a much larger clone one base away. The rearrangement uses TRBV5-5 and TRBJ1-1; D is ambiguous. From germline, CDR1 is SGHKS and CDR2 YYEKEE (reference sequence). The length of the CDR3 is 15 residues. V shed 6 bases and J shed 0 bases, with 15 bases lying between them. CDR3 in amino acids: CASIPRPVLNTEAFF. CDR3 in DNA: TGTGCCAGCATCCCACGTCCCGTTCTGAACACTGAAGCTTTCTTT.

The chain carries TRBV6-2 or TRBV6-3 and TRBJ2-1; no reliable D call. V dropped 5 bases and J dropped 2 bases, with 13 bases sitting between them. The germline V gene encodes CDR1 MNHEY and CDR2 SVGEGT. The CDR3 has 15 residues. The CDR3 nucleotides are TGTGCCAGCAGTCGTACTCTGGGTACCTACAATGAGCAGTTCTTC. This translates into CASSRTLGTYNEQFF.

This clonotype has at least ten counts. DNA for the CDR3: TGTGCCAGCAGCCCGGGCTTGGGGCTACTCGGGGAGCTGTTTTTT. It specifies CASSPGLGLLGELFF. The rearrangement links TRBV14 to TRBJ2-2; weak D call: TRBD1 (5 bases). The CDR3 extends over 15 amino acids. The germline CDR1 and CDR2 sequences are SGHDN and FVKESK. Trimming stripped 4 bases from V and 7 bases from J, with 16 bases between.

The genes are TRBV6-5 and TRBJ1-1; D unclear. Trimming left V 0 bases short and J 0 bases short, with 11 bases between. This CDR3 has 16 amino acids. CDR1 and CDR2 from the germline V gene are MNHEY and SVGAGI. The CDR3 bases are TGTGCCAGCAGTTACTCTGAAACTTTTATGAACACTGAAGCTTTCTTT. Its protein is CASSYSETFMNTEAFF.

This clonotype was observed a few times. The rearrangement uses TRBV5-1 and TRBJ1-2; D call uncertain. Looked up from germline, CDR1 is SGHRS and CDR2 is YFSETQ. The V and J ends lost 4 bases and 4 bases respectively, with 17 bases between them. This CDR3 is built from 15 residues. The CDR3 here is CASSPRPIISYGYTF. CDR3 DNA sequence: TGCGCCAGCAGCCCCAGGCCCATAATCTCCTATGGCTACACCTTC.

J is TRBJ2-2 and V is TRBV20-1; maybe TRBD2 (5 bases). The CDR3 has 15 amino acids. Germline lookup yields CDR1 DFQATT and CDR2 SNEGSKA (reference sequence). Trimming cost V 8 bases and J 2 bases, with 18 bases left between them. This chain's CDR3 is CSSMVGAVNTGELFF. CDR3 bases: TGCAGTTCTATGGTAGGAGCGGTAAACACCGGGGAGCTGTTTTTT.

On this clonotype: This may arise from a read error, as a much more abundant clone is one base away. This chain links TRBV7-8 with TRBJ2-1; D possibly corresponds to TRBD2 (6 bases). CDR1 is SGHVS and CDR2 is FQNEAQ in the germline V gene. This CDR3 spans 13 amino acids. V lost 5 bases to trimming and J lost 10 bases, with 15 bases between them. The CDR3 DNA reads TGTGCCAGCAGCCCCAAGGGAGGCGGGGAGCAGTTCTTC. Amino acid sequence: CASSPKGGGEQFF.

J is TRBJ1-4 and V is TRBV7-2; D is unresolved. CDR3 length: 16 amino acids. Germline lookup yields CDR1 SGHTA and CDR2 FQGNSA. V was clipped by 8 bases and J by 2 bases, with 18 bases between them. The CDR3 DNA reads TGTGCCAGCGGTCTTAGATCGACGGGGACTAATGAAAAACTGTTTTTT. Encoded protein: CASGLRSTGTNEKLFF.

The gene calls are TRBV12-3 or TRBV12-4 and TRBJ1-6; D gene ambiguous. CDR3 length equals 15 residues. Trimming removed 2 bases at V and 5 bases at J, with 10 bases between. The CDR3 DNA follows: TGTGCCAGCAGTTTACAGCAGACCAATAATTCACCCCTCCACTTT. It codes for CASSLQQTNNSPLHF.

This clonotype was picked up a small number of times. The chain uses TRBV7-8 and TRBJ2-2; D is undetermined. Trimming stripped 7 bases from V and 5 bases from J, with 20 bases between. Germline assignment: CDR1 SGHVS and CDR2 FQNEAQ. CDR3 size: 16 residues. The CDR3 DNA reads as TGTGCCAGCACCCTACGGTGGGAAGTAAAAACCGGGGAGCTGTTTTTT. As protein: CASTLRWEVKTGELFF.